Below are 8 T cell receptor beta chains sequenced from a single sample in a study of cytomegalovirus exposure and HLA in healthy donors. PCR involved 60 Vbeta and 13 Jbeta primers. Clones were read by immunoSEQ multiplex PCR, and TCRdb kept only the in-frame ones, dropping some. Found here are about 110,000 clones, approximately 81% of them singletons; the top ten hold roughly 2%. The sequencing sample was made of PBMCs. The receptor set was obtained from a woman in her 30s in good health and CMV-seronegative.

The chain has TRBV5-1 and TRBJ1-1; D not resolved. V was pared by 5 bases and J by 3 bases, with 17 bases between. Germline values: CDR1 SGHRS, CDR2 YFSETQ. The CDR3 loop spans 15 amino acids. DNA for the CDR3: TGCGCCAGCAGTTCAAGTCGGGGAGAGGACACTGAAGCTTTCTTT. Translating gives CASSSSRGEDTEAFF.

This chain connects TRBV4-2 to TRBJ2-7; a weak D match, TRBD2 (6 bases). Trimming shortened V by 2 bases and J by 4 bases, and 12 bases separated the two germline ends. Germline CDR1 LGHNA, CDR2 YNFKEQ. The CDR3 runs to 14 residues. CDR3 sequence (DNA): TGTGCCAGCAGCCAAACCGGGACTCTATACGAGCAGTACTTC. Amino acids: CASSQTGTLYEQYF.

This clone was observed a single time. The V call is TRBV5-1, the J call TRBJ2-7; D is ambiguous. V lost 4 bases and J 2 bases, leaving 10 bases between the germline ends. Germline V CDR1 and CDR2: SGHRS, YFSETQ. This CDR3 has 13 amino acids. The CDR3 region is CASSPTTPYEQYF. The CDR3 DNA is TGCGCCAGCAGCCCGACAACCCCCTACGAGCAGTACTTC. Complete variable domain (other parts from reference TRBV5-1 and TRBJ2-7): KAGVTQTPRYLIKTRGQQVTLSCSPISGHRSVSWYQQTPGQGLQFLFEYFSETQRNKGNFPGRFSGRQFSNSRSEMNVSTLELGDSALYLCASSPTTPYEQYFGPGTRLTVT.

This clone was recorded only once. The rearrangement links TRBV2 to TRBJ2-5; 10 nucleotides line up with TRBD1. V shed 5 bases, J shed 7 bases, and the junction held 10 bases outside the gene matches. The germline V gene encodes CDR1 SNHLY and CDR2 FYNNEI. The CDR3 has 15 amino acids. The CDR3 is CASSPLGQGVGTQYF. The CDR3 nucleotides read TGTGCCAGCAGTCCCCTCGGACAGGGGGTAGGGACCCAGTACTTC. Combining the CDR3 with reference TRBV2 and TRBJ2-5 gives the whole variable domain EPEVTQTPSHQVTQMGQEVILRCVPISNHLYFYWYRQILGQKVEFLVSFYNNEISEKSEIFDDQFSVERPDGSNFTLKIRSTKLEDSAMYFCASSPLGQGVGTQYFGPGTRLLVL.

The V and J genes are TRBV9 and TRBJ2-1; D uncertain. The germline gives CDR1 SGDLS, CDR2 YYNGEE. There are 13 residues in the CDR3. Trimming took off 0 bases at V and 5 bases at J, with 6 bases between the two ends. CDR3 bases: TGTGCCAGCAGCGTAGTTGCGGACAATGAGCAGTTCTTC. Protein: CASSVVADNEQFF.

The chain employs TRBV7-9 and TRBJ2-1; TRBD2 matches at 9 bases. This CDR3 region has 15 residues. Germline CDR1 and CDR2: SEHNR and FQNEAQ (reference sequence). J was trimmed by 4 bases and V by 2 bases; bases with no gene match: 3. Here the CDR3 DNA reads TGTGCCAGCAGCTTACTAGCGGGGCAATACAATGAGCAGTTCTTC. It encodes CASSLLAGQYNEQFF.

The rearrangement links TRBV30 to TRBJ2-3, with 10 positions matching TRBD2. From germline, CDR1 is GTSNPN and CDR2 SVGIG (reference sequence). Trimming cost V 1 base and J 1 base; bases outside gene matches: 2. The CDR3 totals 15 residues. The CDR3: CAWSAGTSGTDTQYF. The CDR3, as DNA: TGTGCCTGGAGTGCCGGGACTAGCGGCACAGATACGCAGTATTTT.

The V gene is TRBV4-3, the J gene TRBJ2-3; the D gene is possibly TRBD2 (6 bases). Germline CDR1 reads LGHNA; CDR2 reads YSLEER. The CDR3 length is 15 residues. V was shortened by 0 bases and J by 2 bases, with 9 bases between the two germline ends. The CDR3 DNA follows: TGCGCCAGCAGCCAAGATCGGGGGATCACAGATACGCAGTATTTT. It is translated as CASSQDRGITDTQYF.